These 15 T cell receptor beta chains came from one sample sequenced in a study of blood T cell repertoires in COVID-19. TCRdb keeps only in-frame clones here, not all; method: immunoSEQ multiplex PCR. The table lists around 310,000 clones, nearly 90% of them singletons. The sample was peripheral blood. These receptors originate from a woman between 40 and 50 years old with COVID-19, enrolled during active disease.

The chain couples TRBV5-1 to TRBJ2-7; D might be TRBD2 (6 bases). Germline lookup yields CDR1 SGHRS and CDR2 YFSETQ. V was trimmed by 1 base and J by 6 bases, leaving 14 bases between them. The CDR3 runs to 14 residues. The CDR3 DNA follows: TGCGCCAGCAGCTTGCAGACTAGTGTGTCCGAGCAGTACTTC. Amino acids: CASSLQTSVSEQYF.

The chain uses TRBV4-3 and TRBJ2-1; the D gene is possibly TRBD1 (5 bases). Trimming removed 2 bases from V and 5 bases from J, with 7 bases in between. Per the germline V gene, CDR1 is LGHNA and CDR2 is YSLEER. CDR3 length: 13 amino acids. The DNA of the CDR3 is TGCGCCAGCAGCCAATTGGGGCACAATGAGCAGTTCTTC. This translates into CASSQLGHNEQFF.

The V gene is TRBV19, the J gene TRBJ1-3; D perhaps matches TRBD1 (6 bases). Germline V gene data show CDR1 as LNHDA and CDR2 as SQIVND (reference sequence). The CDR3 is 16 amino acids. V gave up 3 bases and J gave up 6 bases, with 18 bases separating them. CDR3 in amino acids: CASSIRTTGLENTIYF. CDR3 sequence (DNA): TGTGCCAGTAGTATCCGCACAACAGGGTTGGAAAACACCATATATTTT.

This CDR3 reads CASSKKGQDIYIQYF. The CDR3 nucleotides read TGTGCCAGCAGCAAAAAGGGACAGGATATCTACATTCAGTACTTC. This chain uses TRBV21-1 with TRBJ2-4; whether TRBD1, the table's D call, matches the DNA was not checked. TRBV21-1 is marked as a pseudogene. The CDR3 is 15 amino acids.

This clone has a single count. The gene calls are TRBV9 and TRBJ2-2; D uncertain. CDR3 length: 12 residues. Looked up from germline, CDR1 is SGDLS and CDR2 is YYNGEE. V was cut by 4 bases and J by 5 bases, with 6 bases left in between. Written as DNA, the CDR3 is TGTGCCAGCAGCACGGAGACCGGGGAGCTGTTTTTT. This translates into CASSTETGELFF.

The chain is built from TRBV5-1 and TRBJ2-3; 8 bases fit TRBD1. Germline CDR1 is SGHRS and CDR2 is YFSETQ. The ends lost 4 bases at V and 7 bases at J; junction bases unmatched: 17. The CDR3 loop spans 17 amino acids. The CDR3 coding sequence is TGCGCCAGCAGCCGGGCTATAGCCGGACAGGGAGTAAATACGCAGTATTTT. Protein product: CASSRAIAGQGVNTQYF. The full variable domain, with the rest looked up from reference TRBV5-1 and TRBJ2-3, is KAGVTQTPRYLIKTRGQQVTLSCSPISGHRSVSWYQQTPGQGLQFLFEYFSETQRNKGNFPGRFSGRQFSNSRSEMNVSTLELGDSALYLCASSRAIAGQGVNTQYFGPGTRLTVL.

V usage is TRBV27 and J usage is TRBJ2-7, with 10 bases fitting TRBD1. The CDR3 has 15 amino acids. Germline V gene data show CDR1 as MNHEY and CDR2 as SMNVEV (reference sequence). Trimming took 2 bases from V and 4 from J; bases not matched to a gene: 5. The CDR3 here is CASSLVGTGEYEQYF. The CDR3 DNA reads TGTGCCAGCAGTTTAGTGGGGACAGGGGAATACGAGCAGTACTTC.

The rearrangement uses TRBV5-4 and TRBJ1-1; weak D call: TRBD1 (5 bases). Germline V gene sequence: CDR1 SGHNT, CDR2 YYREEE (reference sequence). The CDR3 is 12 amino acids. V dropped 3 bases and J dropped 6 bases, with 9 bases sitting between them. The CDR3 is CASSWAGAEAFF. The DNA of the CDR3 is TGTGCCAGCAGCTGGGCGGGGGCTGAAGCTTTCTTT.

The chain joins TRBV28 to TRBJ2-3, with TRBD2 identical over 9 bases. J lost 7 bases, V lost 4 bases, and 9 bases had no gene match. The CDR3 runs 15 residues. Germline V CDR1 and CDR2: MDHEN, SYDVKM. The DNA of the CDR3 is TGTGCCAGCAGTTCTCTGGCGGGGGGGCCAAATACGCAGTATTTT. This sequence encodes CASSSLAGGPNTQYF.

The gene calls are TRBV28 and TRBJ2-3; the match to TRBD2 covers 7 bases. Germline CDR1 and CDR2: MDHEN and SYDVKM. The CDR3 is 18 residues long. V trimming: 1 base; J trimming: 5 bases; junction bases outside the gene matches: 15. The CDR3: CASSLFPLGSGFRDTQYF. The CDR3 coding sequence is TGTGCCAGCAGTTTATTCCCTCTGGGTAGCGGGTTCCGAGATACGCAGTATTTT.

V gene TRBV6-5 combines with J gene TRBJ1-4, with a weak D call TRBD1 (5 bases). Germline values: CDR1 MNHEY, CDR2 SVGAGI. V was cut by 6 bases and J by 5 bases, with 13 bases left in between. CDR3 length equals 14 residues. CDR3 in amino acids: CASSPGTGNEKLFF. CDR3 in DNA: TGTGCCAGCAGCCCGGGGACTGGGAATGAAAAACTGTTTTTT.

The chain employs TRBV18 and TRBJ2-2; 8 nucleotides align to TRBD1. Trimming at V came to 9 bases and at J to 2 bases, leaving 5 bases not matched to a gene. The CDR3 is 14 amino acids. Germline V gene sequence: CDR1 KGHSH, CDR2 LQKENI. In nucleotides, the CDR3 is TGTGCCAGTATAGACAGGGGCAACACCGGGGAGCTGTTTTTT. Residues: CASIDRGNTGELFF. Filled out from reference TRBV18 and TRBJ2-2, the complete variable domain reads NAGVMQNPRHLVRRRGQEARLRCSPMKGHSHVYWYRQLPEEGLKFMVYLQKENIIDESGMPKERFSAEFPKEGPSILRIQQVVRGDSAAYFCASIDRGNTGELFFGEGSRLTVL.

The J gene is TRBJ2-3, the V gene TRBV7-2, with 7 bases identical to TRBD1. This CDR3 is 14 amino acids long. The germline V gene has CDR1 SGHTA and CDR2 FQGNSA. V gave up 5 bases and J gave up 4 bases; unmatched junction bases: 6. The CDR3 is CASSPQGPADTQYF. Here the CDR3 DNA reads TGTGCCAGCAGCCCACAGGGGCCGGCAGATACGCAGTATTTT.

This chain connects TRBV12-5 to TRBJ2-2; 7 nucleotides line up with TRBD1. Trimming cost V 9 bases and J 0 bases; bases outside gene matches: 4. The CDR3 is 14 amino acids. Germline CDR1 and CDR2: LGHNT and FRNRAP. CDR3 sequence reads: CASQTGTNTGELFF. In DNA, the CDR3 is TGTGCTAGCCAGACAGGGACGAACACCGGGGAGCTGTTTTTT. The complete variable domain, with remaining parts taken from reference TRBV12-5 and TRBJ2-2, reads DARVTQTPRHKVTEMGQEVTMRCQPILGHNTVFWYRQTMMQGLELLAYFRNRAPLDDSGMPKDRFSAEMPDATLATLKIQPSEPRDSAVYFCASQTGTNTGELFFGEGSRLTVL.

The chain employs TRBV7-2 and TRBJ2-5; D is ambiguous. The CDR3 is 13 residues long. V was trimmed by 5 bases and J by 5 bases, leaving 12 bases between them. Germline V gene lookup returns CDR1 SGHTA and CDR2 FQGNSA. The CDR3 spells CASSLRFRETQYF. In nucleotides, the CDR3 is TGTGCCAGCAGCCTGAGGTTTAGGGAGACCCAGTACTTC.